The T cell receptor beta chain described here comes from a study of blood T cells in healthy people across ages. A second about 6 to 11 cycle PCR used barcoded and J-beta primers. TCRdb called the 5' RACE reads again in MiXCR, with one record for every CDR3 protein. Among roughly 680,000 distinct CDR3 sequences listed, 52% were seen once. This clonotype was seen repeatedly, ten times or more. Isolated per sample were at least 7 million PBMCs. The trim removed 5 bases at V and 0 bases at J, leaving 18 bases unmatched. Germline V CDR1 and CDR2: SGHRS, YFSETQ. CDR3 length equals 20 residues. V gene TRBV5-1 combines with J gene TRBJ2-1; 9 nucleotides match TRBD2. The sequence was obtained from a woman aged 80 or over in good health. Input material: blood. The CDR3 reads CASRPADRLAELSSYNEQFF. CDR3 in DNA: TGCGCCAGCAGACCTGCTGATAGACTAGCGGAGCTGAGCTCCTACAATGAGCAGTTCTTC.